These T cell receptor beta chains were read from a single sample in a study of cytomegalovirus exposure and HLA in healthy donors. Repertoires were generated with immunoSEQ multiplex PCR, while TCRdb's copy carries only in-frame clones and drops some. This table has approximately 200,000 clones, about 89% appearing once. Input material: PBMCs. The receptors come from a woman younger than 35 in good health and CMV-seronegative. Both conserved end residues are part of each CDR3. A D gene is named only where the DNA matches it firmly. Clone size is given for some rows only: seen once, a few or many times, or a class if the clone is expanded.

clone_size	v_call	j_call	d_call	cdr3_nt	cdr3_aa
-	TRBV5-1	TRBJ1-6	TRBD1	TGCGCCAGCAGCTTGGAAGGGCGGACAGGGACGGACTCACCCCTCCACTTT	CASSLEGRTGTDSPLHF
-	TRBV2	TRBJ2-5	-	TGTGCCAGCACCACTATCCATCAGGGGGGCGGTGAGACCCAGTACTTC	CASTTIHQGGGETQYF
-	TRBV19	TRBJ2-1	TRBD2	TGTGCCAGTCAGACTAGCGGGAGAATTTACAATGAGCAGTTCTTC	CASQTSGRIYNEQFF
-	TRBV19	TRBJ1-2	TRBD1	TGTGCCAGTAGTATGTCGCAGGGGGCAAGCTATGGCTACACCTTC	CASSMSQGASYGYTF
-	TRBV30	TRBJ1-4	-	TGTGCCTGGAGGGACTCGGGGGGAAAACTGTTTTTT	CAWRDSGGKLFF
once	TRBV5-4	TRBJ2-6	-	TGTGCCAGCAGACTGAGGTCGGTGGCCGGGGCCAACGTCCTGACTTTC	CASRLRSVAGANVLTF
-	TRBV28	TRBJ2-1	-	TGTGCCAGCAGACCCCTACCGGGGGAACGGGGCTACAATGAGCAGTTCTTC	CASRPLPGERGYNEQFF
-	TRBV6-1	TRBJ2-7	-	TGTGCCAGCAGTGAAGTATACGGTTACTACGAGCAGTACTTC	CASSEVYGYYEQYF
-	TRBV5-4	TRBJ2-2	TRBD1	TGTGCCAGCAGCCTAAACAGGGGCGGAAACACCGGGGAGCTGTTTTTT	CASSLNRGGNTGELFF
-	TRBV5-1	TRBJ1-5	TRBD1	TGCGCCAGCAGCAGGGAAGGGGGCCTCGATCAGCCCCAGCATTTT	CASSREGGLDQPQHF
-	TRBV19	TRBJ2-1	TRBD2	TGTGCCAGTACGGTAGCGGGTTACAATGAGCAGTTCTTC	CASTVAGYNEQFF
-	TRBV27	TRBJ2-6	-	TGTGCCAGCTCGACTGCTGGGGCCAACGTCCTGACTTTC	CASSTAGANVLTF
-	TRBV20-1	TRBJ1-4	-	TGCAGTGCTTATAGAGGGGAAAAACTGTTTTTT	CSAYRGEKLFF
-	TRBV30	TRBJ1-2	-	TGTGCCGCATCAGGTGGCTATGGCTACACCTTC	CAASGGYGYTF
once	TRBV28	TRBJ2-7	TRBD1	TGTGCCACTACAGGACAGGTCTACGAGCAGTACTTC	CATTGQVYEQYF
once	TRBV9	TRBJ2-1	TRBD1	TGTGCCAGCGGCGGCCGGGGACAGGCCAATGAGCAGTTCTTC	CASGGRGQANEQFF
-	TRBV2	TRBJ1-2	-	TGTGCCAGCAGTGAATATCGGTCCAAGGGGGATGGTTACACCTTC	CASSEYRSKGDGYTF